This TCR beta chain appears in the sequencing data of a study of blood T cell repertoires in COVID-19 (dated by TCRdb to about 2020). About the study as a whole: Samples covering the acute and convalescent phases of COVID-19 were provided by collaborators in the United States, Italy and Spain. The prospective study material was composed of cDNA or gDNA derived from T cells, B-cell-depleted T cells, or PBMCs. Subjects who had been exposed to COVID-19, were actively infected with it, or had recovered from it provided the deeply sampled blood TCRbeta repertoires that made up the dataset. The repertoires were released in a freely available public database meant as a resource for research on the immune response to SARS-CoV-2. The samples were drawn from two sources: the first 160 participants of the ongoing ImmuneRACE study, and over 950 subjects contributed by 6 global collaborators. A de-identified subject ID, COVID-19 status, age in years and sex were almost always included in the sample metadata. Where HLA class I and class II types were available, the types were taken from metadata supplied by the sample provider, not from assay-based typing.

The investigation overall reported the following: How much clinical and demographic metadata was included differed by source and by participant, and the metadata was provided uncurated.

TCRbeta CDR3 regions were amplified from genomic DNA using the immunoSEQ Assay, a bias-controlled multiplex PCR. The study's processing was this. Within the assay, amplification of reference gene primers was used to estimate how many nucleated cells each sample contained. Sequence reads were collapsed and filtered to measure the absolute abundance of every unique TCRbeta CDR3 rearrangement. For each sample, productive Simpson clonality was calculated by taking the square root of Simpson's diversity index across productive rearrangements. The table comes from immuneACCESS by way of TCRdb, which keeps in-frame sequences with V and J called. Part of the clones is missing from these tables; in studies checked, under half for an unresolved V gene and the rest for unknown reasons. The V and J calls and clone size were taken over from that table, and D and trimming were inferred from the DNA. The sample table records about 22,000 clones; around 92% of these occur just once. The ten most abundant clones make up about 2.9% of the sample.

Whole blood was collected in K2EDTA tubes by collaborating institutions according to the institutions' own protocols. For TCRbeta analysis, collaborators shipped samples as frozen whole blood, isolated PBMCs, or DNA extracted from either of those sample types. The CDR3, from cysteine to phenylalanine, totals 12 residues. Left in the record is the CDR3 DNA by itself, 36 bases read in frame from the first base. V is clipped by 2 bases and J by 7 bases, and the sequence between their germline boundaries is 9 bases long. CDR1 and CDR2, per the germline V gene, are SGHRS and YFSETQ. A remark on this clone: Its binding antigen is unknown. Base qualities are not at hand, and no much larger clone is one base apart.

The clonotype was recovered from a woman in her 70s with active COVID-19. This chain is built from TRBV5-1 and TRBJ1-1; the D gene is unclear. The specimen sequenced was peripheral blood. The CDR3 has the sequence CASSFEGREAFF. The DNA sequence is as follows: TGCGCCAGCAGCTTCGAGGGTCGTGAAGCTTTCTTT. This CDR3, with the reference TRBV5-1 and TRBJ1-1 proteins standing in past its ends, gives the full variable domain KAGVTQTPRYLIKTRGQQVTLSCSPISGHRSVSWYQQTPGQGLQFLFEYFSETQRNKGNFPGRFSGRQFSNSRSEMNVSTLELGDSALYLCASSFEGREAFFGQGTRLTVV.